This T cell receptor (beta chain) was captured in a study of beta chain features in type 1 diabetes. Every isolated RNA sample was fully reverse transcribed, so sequencing captured expressed TCRB transcripts. Clones were sequenced by immunoSEQ multiplex PCR, and TCRdb holds only the in-frame ones, with some missing. This table holds a few hundred thousand clones, approximately 10% found once. Looked up from germline, CDR1 is SGDLS and CDR2 is YYNGEE. The CDR3 totals 13 residues. V was clipped by 4 bases and J by 1 base, with 8 bases between them. This sequence joins TRBV9 and TRBJ1-1, with D perhaps matching TRBD1 (6 bases). The clonotype comes from a woman in her twenties or thirties in good health. Source material: naive CD4+ T cells from blood. CDR3 nucleotides: TGTGCCAGCAGCCGGGACACGAACACTGAAGCTTTCTTT. This translates into CASSRDTNTEAFF. Supplemented by reference TRBV9 and TRBJ1-1, the full variable domain reads DSGVTQTPKHLITATGQRVTLRCSPRSGDLSVYWYQQSLDQGLQFLIQYYNGEERAKGNILERFSAQQFPDLHSELNLSSLELGDSALYFCASSRDTNTEAFFGQGTRLTVV.